The following is a TCR beta chain sequence with its context. The antigen is not known. The table came from immunoSEQ multiplex PCR; TCRdb's copy has only in-frame clones and leaves some out. Of about 84,000 clones in the sample, over 75% were seen once. This record comes from a study of T cell responses to AZD1222 COVID-19 vaccine. Findings and caveats of the study: Spike-specific TCR breadth and depth went up after people got two AZD1222 doses. Repertoire sampling occurred only after the peak T cell response. Baseline serology detected seropositivity in only five to seven AZD1222 recipients.

The origin of this receptor is an adult who received the AZD1222 COVID-19 vaccine. Sequencing used peripheral blood, obtained 28 days after the second AZD1222 dose.

The CDR3 DNA reads as TGTGCCAGCAGCTCCATTAGCGGGAGGAATAATTTCGAGCAGTACTTC. This encodes CASSSISGRNNFEQYF. This chain connects TRBV7-8 to TRBJ2-7, with 10 bases identical to TRBD2. CDR1 SGHVS and CDR2 FQNEAQ come from the germline V gene. V was clipped by 4 bases and J by 6 bases; unmatched bases: 12. CDR3 length equals 16 residues.